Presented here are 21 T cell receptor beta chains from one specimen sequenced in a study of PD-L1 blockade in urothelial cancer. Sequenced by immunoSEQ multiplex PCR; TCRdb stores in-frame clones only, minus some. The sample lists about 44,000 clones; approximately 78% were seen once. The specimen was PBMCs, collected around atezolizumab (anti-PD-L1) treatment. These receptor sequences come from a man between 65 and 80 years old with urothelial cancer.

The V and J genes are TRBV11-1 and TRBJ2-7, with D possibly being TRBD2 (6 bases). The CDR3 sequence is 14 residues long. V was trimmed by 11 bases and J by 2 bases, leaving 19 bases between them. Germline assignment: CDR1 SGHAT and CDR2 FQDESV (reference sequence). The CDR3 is CASSRERFTYEQYF. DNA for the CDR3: TGTGCCTCCTCTCGGGAGCGGTTTACCTACGAGCAGTACTTC. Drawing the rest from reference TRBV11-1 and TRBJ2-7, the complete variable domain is EAEVAQSPRYKITEKSQAVAFWCDPISGHATLYWYRQILGQGPELLVQFQDESVVDDSQLPKDRFSAERLKGVDSTLKIQPAELGDSAMYLCASSRERFTYEQYFGPGTRLTVT.

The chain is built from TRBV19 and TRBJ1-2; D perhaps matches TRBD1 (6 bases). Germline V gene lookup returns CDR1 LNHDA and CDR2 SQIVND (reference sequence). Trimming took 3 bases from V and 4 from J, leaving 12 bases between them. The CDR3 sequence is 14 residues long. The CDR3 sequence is CASSIRTELYGYTF. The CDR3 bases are TGTGCCAGTAGTATTAGGACAGAACTCTATGGCTACACCTTC.

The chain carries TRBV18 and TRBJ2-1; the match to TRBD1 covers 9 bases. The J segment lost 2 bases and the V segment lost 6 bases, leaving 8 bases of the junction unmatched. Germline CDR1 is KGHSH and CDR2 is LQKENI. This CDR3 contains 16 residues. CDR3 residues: CASSPGQGSAYNEQFF. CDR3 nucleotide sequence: TGTGCCAGCTCCCCGGGACAGGGTTCGGCCTACAATGAGCAGTTCTTC. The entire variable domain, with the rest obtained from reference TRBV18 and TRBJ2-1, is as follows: NAGVMQNPRHLVRRRGQEARLRCSPMKGHSHVYWYRQLPEEGLKFMVYLQKENIIDESGMPKERFSAEFPKEGPSILRIQQVVRGDSAAYFCASSPGQGSAYNEQFFGPGTRLTVL.

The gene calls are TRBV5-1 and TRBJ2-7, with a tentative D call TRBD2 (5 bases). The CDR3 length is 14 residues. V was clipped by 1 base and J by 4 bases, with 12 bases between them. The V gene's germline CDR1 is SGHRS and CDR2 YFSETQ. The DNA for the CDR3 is TGCGCCAGCAGCTTGAGATTCGAGCGGTACGAGCAGTACTTC. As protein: CASSLRFERYEQYF. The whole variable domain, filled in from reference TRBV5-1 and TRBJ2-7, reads KAGVTQTPRYLIKTRGQQVTLSCSPISGHRSVSWYQQTPGQGLQFLFEYFSETQRNKGNFPGRFSGRQFSNSRSEMNVSTLELGDSALYLCASSLRFERYEQYFGPGTRLTVT.

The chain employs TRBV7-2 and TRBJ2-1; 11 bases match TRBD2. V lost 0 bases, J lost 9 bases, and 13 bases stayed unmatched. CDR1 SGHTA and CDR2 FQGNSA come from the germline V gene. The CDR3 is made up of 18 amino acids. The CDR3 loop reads CASSLALSSGRGSSEQFF. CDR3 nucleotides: TGTGCCAGCAGCTTAGCGCTGAGTAGCGGGAGGGGGTCGAGTGAGCAGTTCTTC.

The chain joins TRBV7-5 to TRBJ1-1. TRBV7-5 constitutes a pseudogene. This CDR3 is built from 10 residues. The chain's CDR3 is CVRRLVYAFF. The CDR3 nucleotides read TGTGTCAGAAGACTGGTCTACGCTTTCTTT.

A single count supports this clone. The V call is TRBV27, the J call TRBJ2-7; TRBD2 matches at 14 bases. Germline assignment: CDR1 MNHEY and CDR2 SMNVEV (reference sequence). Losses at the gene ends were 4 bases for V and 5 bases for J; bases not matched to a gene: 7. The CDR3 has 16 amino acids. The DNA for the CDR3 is TGTGCCAGCAGTTCCCCCGGGACTAGCGGGAGTCACGAGCAGTACTTC. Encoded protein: CASSSPGTSGSHEQYF.

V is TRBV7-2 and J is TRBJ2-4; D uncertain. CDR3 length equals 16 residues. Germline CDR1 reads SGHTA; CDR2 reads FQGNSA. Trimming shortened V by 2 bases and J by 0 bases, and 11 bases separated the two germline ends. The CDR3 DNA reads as TGTGCCAGCAGCTTAAGTTTCCTACTAGCCAAAAACATTCAGTACTTC. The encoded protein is CASSLSFLLAKNIQYF.

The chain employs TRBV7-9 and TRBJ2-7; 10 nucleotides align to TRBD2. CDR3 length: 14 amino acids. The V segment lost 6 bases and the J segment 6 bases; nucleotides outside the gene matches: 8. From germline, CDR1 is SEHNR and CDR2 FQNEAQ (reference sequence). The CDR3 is CASSVPAGGAEQYF. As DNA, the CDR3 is TGTGCCAGCAGTGTCCCAGCGGGAGGGGCCGAGCAGTACTTC. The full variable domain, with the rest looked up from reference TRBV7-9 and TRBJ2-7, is DTGVSQNPRHKITKRGQNVTFRCDPISEHNRLYWYRQTLGQGPEFLTYFQNEAQLEKSRLLSDRFSAERPKGSFSTLEIQRTEQGDSAMYLCASSVPAGGAEQYFGPGTRLTVT.

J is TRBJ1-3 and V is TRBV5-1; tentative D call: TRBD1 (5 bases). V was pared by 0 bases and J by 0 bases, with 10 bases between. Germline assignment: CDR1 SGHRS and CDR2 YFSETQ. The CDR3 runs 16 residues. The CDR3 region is CASSLGTRGSGNTIYF. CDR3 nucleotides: TGCGCCAGCAGCTTGGGGACTAGGGGCTCTGGAAACACCATATATTTT.

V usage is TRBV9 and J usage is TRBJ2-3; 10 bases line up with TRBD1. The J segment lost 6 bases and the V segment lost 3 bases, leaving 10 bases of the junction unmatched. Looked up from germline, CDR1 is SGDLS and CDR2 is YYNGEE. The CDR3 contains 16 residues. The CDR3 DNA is TGTGCCAGCAGCGCAAGAGGGGACAGGGGCCCGGATACGCAGTATTTT. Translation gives CASSARGDRGPDTQYF.

The DNA of the CDR3 is TGTGCCAGTAGTATGAGCGGTCTTGGGAATCAGCCCCAGCATTTT. This encodes CASSMSGLGNQPQHF. The chain carries TRBV19 and TRBJ1-5; no clear D gene. V gave up 3 bases and J gave up 4 bases, with 13 bases separating them. The CDR3 sequence is 15 residues long. CDR1 and CDR2 (germline): LNHDA, SQIVND (reference sequence).

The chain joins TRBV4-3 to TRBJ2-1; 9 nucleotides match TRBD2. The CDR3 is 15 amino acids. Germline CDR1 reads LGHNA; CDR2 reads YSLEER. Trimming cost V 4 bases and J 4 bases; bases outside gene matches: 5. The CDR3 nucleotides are TGCGCCAGCAGCCTCCATAGCGGGAGTTACAATGAGCAGTTCTTC. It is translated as CASSLHSGSYNEQFF.

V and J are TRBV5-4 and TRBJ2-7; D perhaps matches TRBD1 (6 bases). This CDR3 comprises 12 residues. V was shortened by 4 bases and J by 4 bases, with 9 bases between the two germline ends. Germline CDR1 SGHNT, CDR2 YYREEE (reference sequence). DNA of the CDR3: TGTGCCAGCAGCCTCGACAGGTACGAGCAGTACTTC. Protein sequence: CASSLDRYEQYF.

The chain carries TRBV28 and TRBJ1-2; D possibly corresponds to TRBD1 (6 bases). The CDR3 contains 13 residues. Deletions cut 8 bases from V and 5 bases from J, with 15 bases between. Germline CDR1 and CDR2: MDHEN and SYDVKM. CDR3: CASVVRGNYGYTF. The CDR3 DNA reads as TGTGCCAGCGTAGTTAGGGGGAATTATGGCTACACCTTC.

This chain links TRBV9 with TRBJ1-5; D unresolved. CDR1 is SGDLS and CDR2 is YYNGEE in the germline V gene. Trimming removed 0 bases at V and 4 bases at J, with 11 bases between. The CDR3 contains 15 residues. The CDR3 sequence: CASSVDPTLNQPQHF. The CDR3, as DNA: TGTGCCAGCAGCGTAGACCCAACACTAAATCAGCCCCAGCATTTT.

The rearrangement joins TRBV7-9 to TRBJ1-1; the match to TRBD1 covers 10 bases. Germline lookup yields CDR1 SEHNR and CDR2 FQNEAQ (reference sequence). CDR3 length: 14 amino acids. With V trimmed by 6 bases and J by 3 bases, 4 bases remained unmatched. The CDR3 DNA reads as TGTGCCAGCAGTCGGACAGGGGGGGACACTGAAGCTTTCTTT. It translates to CASSRTGGDTEAFF.

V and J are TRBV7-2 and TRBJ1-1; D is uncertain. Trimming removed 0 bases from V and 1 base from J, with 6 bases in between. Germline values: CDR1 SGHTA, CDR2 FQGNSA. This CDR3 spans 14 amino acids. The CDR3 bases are TGTGCCAGCAGCTTAGCATCCCAGAACACTGAAGCTTTCTTT. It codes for CASSLASQNTEAFF.

CDR3 in amino acids: CASSFGNEQFF. DNA of the CDR3: TGTGCCAGCAGCTTCGGGAATGAGCAGTTCTTC. This chain joins TRBV7-9 and TRBJ2-1; no definite D call. V lost 3 bases, J lost 7 bases, and 4 bases lay in between. Germline V CDR1 and CDR2: SEHNR, FQNEAQ (reference sequence). The CDR3 contains 11 residues.

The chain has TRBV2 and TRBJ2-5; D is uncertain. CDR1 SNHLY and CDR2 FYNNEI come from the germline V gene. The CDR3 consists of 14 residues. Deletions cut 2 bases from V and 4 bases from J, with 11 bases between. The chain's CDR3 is CASSELAVGETQYF. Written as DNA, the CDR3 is TGTGCCAGCAGTGAATTAGCCGTCGGAGAGACCCAGTACTTC.

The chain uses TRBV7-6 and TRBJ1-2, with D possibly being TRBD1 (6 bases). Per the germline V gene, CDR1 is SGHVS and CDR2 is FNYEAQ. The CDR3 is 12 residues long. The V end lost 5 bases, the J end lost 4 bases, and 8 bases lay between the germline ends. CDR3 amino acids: CASSKDSYGYTF. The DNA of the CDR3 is TGTGCCAGCAGCAAGGACAGCTATGGCTACACCTTC. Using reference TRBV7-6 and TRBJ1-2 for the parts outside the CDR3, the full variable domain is GAGVSQSPRYKVTKRGQDVALRCDPISGHVSLYWYRQALGQGPEFLTYFNYEAQQDKSGLPNDRFSAERPEGSISTLTIQRTEQRDSAMYRCASSKDSYGYTFGSGTRLTVV.